Below, one TCR beta chain is given with its context. The antigen is unknown. This CDR3 is 13 amino acids long. Germline V gene data show CDR1 as MNHEY and CDR2 as SVGAGI. The V segment lost 6 bases and the J segment 7 bases; nucleotides outside the gene matches: 6. The data are from a study of human thymus T cells. The thymus tissue came from resections taken during corrective heart surgery. Congenital heart defects were the reason for the corrective surgery that the donors, healthy Finnish infants, were having. Data came from immunoSEQ multiplex PCR; TCRdb stores just in-frame clones and leaves some out. The repertoire holds roughly 130,000 clones, around 95% seen once, with more than 0.02% in the top ten. Findings and limits, study-wide: Related research described thymic repertoires that were highly overlapping among unrelated individuals. Seemingly biased V and J gene usage marked thymic and blood repertoires.

The chain couples TRBV6-5 to TRBJ1-2; 9 positions match TRBD1. The clonotype comes from a boy under two years old with a congenital heart defect but otherwise immunologically healthy. The sample taken for sequencing was thymus tissue. Here the CDR3 DNA reads TGTGCCAGCAGGAAACAGGGGGCGGGTGGCTACACCTTC. Encoded protein: CASRKQGAGGYTF.